This TCR beta chain was recovered during a study of blood T cell repertoires in COVID-19. CDR3 size: 13 residues. Deletions cut 5 bases from V and 10 bases from J, with 15 bases between. In the source study's methods: Reference gene primer amplification in the assay estimated nucleated cell counts. Some clones are missing from TCRdb's copy, which holds only in-frame ones; the method was immunoSEQ multiplex PCR. That table gives V, J and clone size, and the DNA gave D and trimming. The sample records fewer than 110,000 clones, almost 85% being singletons. This chain joins TRBV12-3 or TRBV12-4 and TRBJ2-1; a possible D gene is TRBD2 (6 bases). This TCR derives from a human donor in a cohort sampled during active COVID-19. What was sequenced was peripheral blood. Here the CDR3 reads CASSRTSNQEQFF. Here the CDR3 DNA reads TGTGCCAGCAGTCGAACTAGCAATCAGGAGCAGTTCTTC.